Here is one TCR beta chain with its context. Per the original methods: Reference gene primer amplification gave nucleated cell count estimates. Sequenced by immunoSEQ multiplex PCR; TCRdb stores in-frame clones only, minus some. The DNA gave D and trimming, while V, J and clone size come from that table. This table has under 100,000 clones, roughly 88% appearing once. The sample originates from a study of blood T cell repertoires in COVID-19. Germline lookup yields CDR1 SGHTA and CDR2 FQGTGA. After removal of 0 bases from V and 6 bases from J, the junction contained 6 bases not matched to a gene. This CDR3 spans 16 amino acids.

The clonotype comes from a woman older than 75 with COVID-19, enrolled during active disease. The J gene is TRBJ2-2, the V gene TRBV7-3, with TRBD1 identical over 8 bases. Sequenced material: peripheral blood. The CDR3 nucleotides read TGTGCCAGCAGCTTAACAGGACAGGGATTCGCCGGGGAGCTGTTTTTT. This encodes CASSLTGQGFAGELFF.